The clone carrying this T cell receptor beta chain was recorded at least ten times. The data were taken from a study of T cells in Graves' hyperthyroidism and ophthalmopathy. With 6 bases clipped from V and 0 bases from J, the junction kept 13 bases outside the gene matches. This CDR3 contains 17 residues. Per germline, CDR1 SEHNR and CDR2 FQNEAQ (reference sequence). Amplification of TCR beta CDR3 regions used RNA as the template. When the TCR CDR3 underwent first-round RT-PCR, the HTBI primer set was used. TCRdb reanalysed the multiplex PCR reads using MiXCR and keeps one entry per CDR3 protein. The sample has hundreds of thousands of distinct CDR3 sequences, less than 15% seen once. It was uncontrolled infection, other autoimmune disease, pregnancy or lactation that excluded patients.

The V call is TRBV7-9, the J call TRBJ2-7; 8 nucleotides match TRBD1. The sequencing sample was made of blood. The TCR sequence derives from a woman between 18 and 30 years old with Graves' hyperthyroidism. The CDR3: CASSLKKGQVSSYEQYF. The CDR3, as DNA: TGTGCCAGCAGTTTAAAGAAGGGACAGGTCAGCTCCTACGAGCAGTACTTC.